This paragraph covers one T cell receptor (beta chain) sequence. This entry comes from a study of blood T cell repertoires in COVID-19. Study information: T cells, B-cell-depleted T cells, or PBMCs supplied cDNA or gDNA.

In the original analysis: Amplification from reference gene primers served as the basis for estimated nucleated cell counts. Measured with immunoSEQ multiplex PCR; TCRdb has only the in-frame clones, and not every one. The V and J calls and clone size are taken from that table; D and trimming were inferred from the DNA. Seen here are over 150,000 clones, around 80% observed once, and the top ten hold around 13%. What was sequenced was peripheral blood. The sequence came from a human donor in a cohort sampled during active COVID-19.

The CDR3 sequence is CASTHLGNQPQHF. In nucleotides, the CDR3 is TGTGCCAGCACACACCTGGGCAATCAGCCCCAGCATTTT. V and J are TRBV6-5 and TRBJ1-5; D is ambiguous. The CDR3 loop spans 13 amino acids. V lost 7 bases, J lost 2 bases, and 9 bases lay in between. CDR1 and CDR2 from the germline V gene are MNHEY and SVGAGI.